Each of the 21 T cell receptor beta chains below was sequenced from the same sample in a study of shared clonotypes between healthy human individuals (TCRdb year 2020). CD8 naive samples were CD45RO-negative cells positively selected for CCR7, giving a CD45RA+CCR7+ population that excluded TemRA cells. The library was made by the immunoSEQ multiplex PCR assay. Sourced from immuneACCESS, this table was stored by TCRdb with only in-frame sequences that have V and J called. A share of the clones is absent; for the studies checked, an unresolved V gene accounts for under half, and the remainder has no known explanation. The sample contains around 600,000 clones, about 98% of them found a single time. The ten largest clones take up 0.3% of the sample. Sequenced input: naive CD8+ T cells sorted from blood. The sample's cell subset or site label is to be understood as: CD45RA+CCR7+. The source of these receptors is a man aged 25 to 40 in good health.

The rearrangement joins TRBV9 to TRBJ2-3; D gene unclear. The CDR3 sequence is 14 residues long. Germline CDR1 is SGDLS and CDR2 is YYNGEE. The germline V and J ends were trimmed by 1 base and 0 bases, with 6 bases remaining between them. Here the CDR3 DNA reads TGTGCCAGCAGCGTATTGAGCAGCACAGATACGCAGTATTTT. It translates to CASSVLSSTDTQYF.

The chain joins TRBV30 to TRBJ1-4; tentative D call: TRBD1 (6 bases). The V and J ends lost 4 bases and 2 bases respectively, with 20 bases between them. The germline gives CDR1 GTSNPN, CDR2 SVGIG (reference sequence). The CDR3 contains 17 residues. CDR3 residues: CAWTRAGSGVTNEKLFF. The CDR3 DNA sequence: TGTGCCTGGACCAGAGCGGGATCAGGGGTGACTAATGAAAAACTGTTTTTT.

The V call is TRBV5-1, the J call TRBJ1-2; D is unclear. The CDR3 is 14 residues long. From germline, CDR1 is SGHRS and CDR2 YFSETQ. Trimming removed 0 bases from V and 8 bases from J, with 14 bases in between. DNA of the CDR3: TGCGCCAGCAGCTTGGAGGCCTATTCGAGAGGCTACACCTTC. Translation gives CASSLEAYSRGYTF.

V is TRBV19 and J is TRBJ1-5; 8 nucleotides agree with TRBD1. The CDR3 covers 15 residues. J lost 6 bases, V lost 7 bases, and 11 bases had no gene match. Germline-derived CDR1 and CDR2 are LNHDA and SQIVND (reference sequence). The CDR3 nucleotides read TGTGCCAGTAACGTACTAGGACAGGGTAGTCAGCCCCAGCATTTT. This encodes CASNVLGQGSQPQHF.

The chain has TRBV7-2 and TRBJ2-3; D is unclear. Deletions cut 1 base from V and 0 bases from J, with 11 bases between. The CDR3 covers 16 residues. The germline CDR1 and CDR2 sequences are SGHTA and FQGNSA. The CDR3 protein is CASSLGTSSSTDTQYF. Written as DNA, the CDR3 is TGTGCCAGCAGCTTAGGTACCAGTTCTAGCACAGATACGCAGTATTTT. Full variable domain (outside the CDR3, taken from reference TRBV7-2 and TRBJ2-3): GAGVSQSPSNKVTEKGKDVELRCDPISGHTALYWYRQSLGQGLEFLIYFQGNSAPDKSGLPSDRFSAERTGGSVSTLTIQRTQQEDSAVYLCASSLGTSSSTDTQYFGPGTRLTVL.

This chain connects TRBV28 to TRBJ1-5; D perhaps matches TRBD1 (6 bases). Germline values: CDR1 MDHEN, CDR2 SYDVKM. V lost 5 bases and J lost 0, with 8 bases in between. The CDR3 consists of 14 residues. Here the CDR3 DNA reads TGTGCCAGCAGTCCACAGGGTAGCAATCAGCCCCAGCATTTT. It is translated as CASSPQGSNQPQHF.

Comments on this clone: A read error is likely, as this CDR3 ends without the conserved phenylalanine or tryptophan. No DNA is shown, since the ends of the CDR3 on it are uncertain; the CDR3 is the one TCRdb lists. This chain connects TRBV25-1 to TRBJ2-3; the table's TRBD1 call for D was not verified on the DNA. From its first to its last residue, the CDR3 has 9 amino acids. Per the germline V gene, CDR1 is MGHDK and CDR2 is SYGVNS. The CDR3 region is CASSETGDI.

This rearrangement joins TRBV5-4 to TRBJ2-2, with D perhaps TRBD1 (5 bases). V was cut by 4 bases and J by 3 bases, with 13 bases left in between. This CDR3 has 15 amino acids. Germline V lookup: CDR1 SGHNT, CDR2 YYREEE (reference sequence). This CDR3 reads CASSLTDRDTGELFF. CDR3 DNA sequence: TGTGCCAGCAGCCTTACCGACAGAGACACCGGGGAGCTGTTTTTT.

This clone was counted once. The chain joins TRBV30 to TRBJ2-5, with D unclear. Germline CDR1 is GTSNPN and CDR2 is SVGIG (reference sequence). V was cut by 4 bases and J by 4 bases, with 16 bases left in between. The length of the CDR3 is 14 residues. The CDR3 loop is CAWNGVAQLETQYF. The DNA for the CDR3 is TGTGCCTGGAATGGGGTTGCGCAGTTAGAGACCCAGTACTTC.

The J gene is TRBJ2-7, the V gene TRBV4-2; D might be TRBD2 (5 bases). Germline V gene data show CDR1 as LGHNA and CDR2 as YNFKEQ. The ends were cut back, 0 bases at V and 2 bases at J, with 17 bases in the middle. CDR3 size: 17 residues. DNA of the CDR3: TGTGCCAGCAGCCAAGACCCCGGAGTGGGAGCGGCCTACGAGCAGTACTTC. Protein sequence: CASSQDPGVGAAYEQYF.

The V and J genes are TRBV27 and TRBJ1-2, with D maybe TRBD1 (5 bases). V was shortened by 3 bases and J by 8 bases, with 13 bases between the two germline ends. Germline CDR1 MNHEY, CDR2 SMNVEV (reference sequence). This CDR3 has 13 amino acids. In DNA, the CDR3 is TGTGCCAGCAGTTTTGGGGTCCGGGGCGGCTACACCTTC. This codes for CASSFGVRGGYTF.

This chain joins TRBV27 and TRBJ2-7; D is tentatively TRBD1 or TRBD2 (7 bases each). Per germline, CDR1 MNHEY and CDR2 SMNVEV (reference sequence). The V gene lost 6 bases and the J gene lost 6 bases, with 24 bases spanning the gap. CDR3 length equals 16 residues. CDR3 region: CASSSTLAGRGPEQYF. CDR3 in DNA: TGTGCCAGCAGCTCTACATTGGCGGGGAGGGGGCCCGAGCAGTACTTC.

The table lists this clone with a count of one. The CDR3 region has the DNA TGTGCCAGCAGCTTTGATGTGACAGGACATCTGGACGAGCAGTACTTC. Protein product: CASSFDVTGHLDEQYF. The chain is built from TRBV5-6 and TRBJ2-7, with TRBD1 as a possible D gene (6 bases). The germline CDR1 and CDR2 sequences are SGHDT and YYEEEE. V lost 2 bases and J lost 5, with 20 bases in between. This CDR3 has 16 amino acids.

This chain uses TRBV11-2 with TRBJ1-4; D may be TRBD1 (5 bases). Trimming removed 1 base at V and 5 bases at J, with 17 bases between. Germline values: CDR1 SGHAT, CDR2 FQNNGV. The CDR3 has 17 amino acids. CDR3 DNA sequence: TGTGCCAGCAGCTTAGGGAAGGTCGGGACTCTAAATGAAAAACTGTTTTTT. As protein: CASSLGKVGTLNEKLFF.

The chain links TRBV10-3 to TRBJ2-1, with TRBD2 matching over 10 bases. This CDR3 has 12 residues. Trimming at V came to 8 bases and at J to 8 bases, leaving 3 bases not matched to a gene. Germline V CDR1 and CDR2: ENHRY, SYGVKD. DNA for the CDR3: TGTGCCATCCGGACTAGCGGAGATGAGCAGTTCTTC. Amino acids: CAIRTSGDEQFF.

The V gene is TRBV29-1, the J gene TRBJ2-5; D not resolved. Trimming left V 1 base short and J 5 bases short, with 5 bases between. CDR1 SQVTM and CDR2 ANQGSEA come from the germline V gene. This CDR3 spans 11 amino acids. The CDR3: CSVEAPETQYF. DNA for the CDR3: TGCAGCGTTGAAGCCCCGGAGACCCAGTACTTC.

The V call is TRBV7-9, the J call TRBJ2-3; tentatively, D is TRBD1 (6 bases). The CDR3 is 15 residues long. V lost 1 base and J lost 3, with 11 bases in between. Germline V gene data show CDR1 as SEHNR and CDR2 as FQNEAQ (reference sequence). CDR3 DNA sequence: TGTGCCAGCAGCTTAGACCCCACAGGGACAGATACGCAGTATTTT. Translated, it gives CASSLDPTGTDTQYF.

The gene calls are TRBV7-9 and TRBJ2-6; no definite D call. Per germline, CDR1 SEHNR and CDR2 FQNEAQ (reference sequence). V shed 2 bases and J shed 0 bases, with 5 bases lying between them. This CDR3 is 15 amino acids long. Written as DNA, the CDR3 is TGTGCCAGCAGCTTATCGTTCTCTGGGGCCAACGTCCTGACTTTC. Protein: CASSLSFSGANVLTF.

This chain connects TRBV28 to TRBJ2-1; no clear D. Germline V gives CDR1 MDHEN, CDR2 SYDVKM. This CDR3 has 16 residues. V shed 7 bases and J shed 0 bases, with 16 bases lying between them. The CDR3 nucleotides are TGTGCCAGCAACCCCTCTGTCGGGCGCTCCTACAATGAGCAGTTCTTC. This translates into CASNPSVGRSYNEQFF.

The rearrangement uses TRBV19 and TRBJ2-1, with a tentative D call TRBD2 (5 bases). The V end lost 1 base, the J end lost 4 bases, and 14 bases lay between the germline ends. From germline, CDR1 is LNHDA and CDR2 SQIVND (reference sequence). The CDR3 sequence is 16 residues long. DNA of the CDR3: TGTGCCAGTAGTATAGGGAGGACCAGAAGTTACAATGAGCAGTTCTTC. Protein: CASSIGRTRSYNEQFF. The full variable domain, with the rest looked up from reference TRBV19 and TRBJ2-1, is DGGITQSPKYLFRKEGQNVTLSCEQNLNHDAMYWYRQDPGQGLRLIYYSQIVNDFQKGDIAEGYSVSREKKESFPLTVTSAQKNPTAFYLCASSIGRTRSYNEQFFGPGTRLTVL.

In this sample, this clone turned up once. Other DNA sequences in this sample translate to the same CDR3. The V and J genes are TRBV11-2 and TRBJ2-1; no clear D. Germline lookup yields CDR1 SGHAT and CDR2 FQNNGV. The CDR3 has 11 residues. The ends were cut back, 3 bases at V and 6 bases at J, with 3 bases in the middle. The DNA for the CDR3 is TGTGCCAGCAGCTTGGGCAATGAGCAGTTCTTC. Translating gives CASSLGNEQFF.